These 8 T cell receptor beta chains came from one sample sequenced in a study of blood T cell repertoires in COVID-19. The data were produced by immunoSEQ multiplex PCR, yet TCRdb's version contains in-frame clones alone and is incomplete. The table includes 250,000 to 300,000 clones, approximately 91% detected once. Sample: PBMCs or T cells enriched from blood (not recorded which). Receptor source: a woman in her thirties or forties with acute COVID-19.

The chain combines TRBV29-1 with TRBJ1-2; 9 bases fit TRBD1. Germline CDR1 reads SQVTM; CDR2 reads ANQGSEA. The CDR3 extends over 15 amino acids. V was clipped by 2 bases and J by 4 bases; unmatched bases: 8. CDR3 sequence: CSVELRDREAYGYTF. The CDR3 coding sequence is TGCAGCGTTGAACTCCGGGACAGGGAAGCCTATGGCTACACCTTC.

The chain couples TRBV18 to TRBJ1-5, with 7 nucleotides matching TRBD1. The V gene end was trimmed by 4 bases and the J gene end by 13 bases; junction bases not matched to a gene: 7. The CDR3 has 12 amino acids. In germline, CDR1 is KGHSH, CDR2 LQKENI. CDR3 DNA: TGTGCCAGCTCACTGGCCGACAGGGTGCAGCATTTT. This translates into CASSLADRVQHF.

The rearrangement uses TRBV29-1 and TRBJ1-4; TRBD1 matches 9 bases. Germline loops: CDR1 SQVTM, CDR2 ANQGSEA. Germline trimming cut 7 bases from V and 3 bases from J; bases unmatched to any gene: 9. This CDR3 has 15 amino acids. CDR3 coding DNA: TGCAGCGCCCTCCCCGGGACAGGGCCTAATGAAAAACTGTTTTTT. Translation: CSALPGTGPNEKLFF. The full variable domain, in which reference TRBV29-1 and TRBJ1-4 provide the parts outside the CDR3, is SAVISQKPSRDICQRGTSLTIQCQVDSQVTMMFWYRQQPGQSLTLIATANQGSEATYESGFVIDKFPISRPNLTFSTLTVSNMSPEDSSIYLCSALPGTGPNEKLFFGSGTQLSVL.

J is TRBJ2-5 and V is TRBV15, with D possibly TRBD2 on 6 matching bases. This CDR3 has 16 amino acids. Per the germline V gene, CDR1 is LNHNV and CDR2 is YYDKDF (reference sequence). Trimming removed 0 bases at V and 0 bases at J, with 11 bases between. This CDR3 is CATSRDRGGYQETQYF. The CDR3 DNA follows: TGTGCCACCAGCAGAGATCGTGGAGGGTACCAAGAGACCCAGTACTTC.

The J gene is TRBJ1-1, the V gene TRBV21-1. TRBV21-1 is termed a pseudogene. The CDR3 length is 15 residues. CDR3 coding DNA: TGTGCCAGCAGCTGGACTGGGACTAAGAACACTGAAGCTTTCTTT. Its protein product is CASSWTGTKNTEAFF.

The chain recombines TRBV7-9 with TRBJ2-7, with 8 nucleotides matching TRBD1. Germline lookup yields CDR1 SEHNR and CDR2 FQNEAQ (reference sequence). The CDR3 has 14 amino acids. Unmatched junction bases numbered 1, after V lost 2 bases and J lost 1 base. CDR3 residues: CASSLTGGSYEQYF. The CDR3 nucleotides read TGTGCCAGCAGCTTAACAGGGGGATCCTACGAGCAGTACTTC. Full variable domain (outside the CDR3, taken from reference TRBV7-9 and TRBJ2-7): DTGVSQNPRHKITKRGQNVTFRCDPISEHNRLYWYRQTLGQGPEFLTYFQNEAQLEKSRLLSDRFSAERPKGSFSTLEIQRTEQGDSAMYLCASSLTGGSYEQYFGPGTRLTVT.

The rearrangement joins TRBV2 to TRBJ2-1; D is perhaps TRBD1 (5 bases). CDR3 size: 13 residues. The V end was cut by 6 bases, the J end by 7 bases, with 13 bases between. CDR1 and CDR2 (germline): SNHLY, FYNNEI. This CDR3 is CASRLIRGNEQFF. In DNA, the CDR3 is TGTGCCAGCAGACTCATAAGGGGAAATGAGCAGTTCTTC.

This clone was recorded only once. The CDR3 sequence is CASRPGQGNGYTF. The CDR3, as DNA: TGTGCCAGCAGACCGGGACAGGGTAATGGCTACACCTTC. The chain recombines TRBV12-3 or TRBV12-4 with TRBJ1-2, with 9 bases matching TRBD1. The CDR3 sequence is 13 residues long. Unmatched junction bases numbered 5, after V lost 6 bases and J lost 6 bases.